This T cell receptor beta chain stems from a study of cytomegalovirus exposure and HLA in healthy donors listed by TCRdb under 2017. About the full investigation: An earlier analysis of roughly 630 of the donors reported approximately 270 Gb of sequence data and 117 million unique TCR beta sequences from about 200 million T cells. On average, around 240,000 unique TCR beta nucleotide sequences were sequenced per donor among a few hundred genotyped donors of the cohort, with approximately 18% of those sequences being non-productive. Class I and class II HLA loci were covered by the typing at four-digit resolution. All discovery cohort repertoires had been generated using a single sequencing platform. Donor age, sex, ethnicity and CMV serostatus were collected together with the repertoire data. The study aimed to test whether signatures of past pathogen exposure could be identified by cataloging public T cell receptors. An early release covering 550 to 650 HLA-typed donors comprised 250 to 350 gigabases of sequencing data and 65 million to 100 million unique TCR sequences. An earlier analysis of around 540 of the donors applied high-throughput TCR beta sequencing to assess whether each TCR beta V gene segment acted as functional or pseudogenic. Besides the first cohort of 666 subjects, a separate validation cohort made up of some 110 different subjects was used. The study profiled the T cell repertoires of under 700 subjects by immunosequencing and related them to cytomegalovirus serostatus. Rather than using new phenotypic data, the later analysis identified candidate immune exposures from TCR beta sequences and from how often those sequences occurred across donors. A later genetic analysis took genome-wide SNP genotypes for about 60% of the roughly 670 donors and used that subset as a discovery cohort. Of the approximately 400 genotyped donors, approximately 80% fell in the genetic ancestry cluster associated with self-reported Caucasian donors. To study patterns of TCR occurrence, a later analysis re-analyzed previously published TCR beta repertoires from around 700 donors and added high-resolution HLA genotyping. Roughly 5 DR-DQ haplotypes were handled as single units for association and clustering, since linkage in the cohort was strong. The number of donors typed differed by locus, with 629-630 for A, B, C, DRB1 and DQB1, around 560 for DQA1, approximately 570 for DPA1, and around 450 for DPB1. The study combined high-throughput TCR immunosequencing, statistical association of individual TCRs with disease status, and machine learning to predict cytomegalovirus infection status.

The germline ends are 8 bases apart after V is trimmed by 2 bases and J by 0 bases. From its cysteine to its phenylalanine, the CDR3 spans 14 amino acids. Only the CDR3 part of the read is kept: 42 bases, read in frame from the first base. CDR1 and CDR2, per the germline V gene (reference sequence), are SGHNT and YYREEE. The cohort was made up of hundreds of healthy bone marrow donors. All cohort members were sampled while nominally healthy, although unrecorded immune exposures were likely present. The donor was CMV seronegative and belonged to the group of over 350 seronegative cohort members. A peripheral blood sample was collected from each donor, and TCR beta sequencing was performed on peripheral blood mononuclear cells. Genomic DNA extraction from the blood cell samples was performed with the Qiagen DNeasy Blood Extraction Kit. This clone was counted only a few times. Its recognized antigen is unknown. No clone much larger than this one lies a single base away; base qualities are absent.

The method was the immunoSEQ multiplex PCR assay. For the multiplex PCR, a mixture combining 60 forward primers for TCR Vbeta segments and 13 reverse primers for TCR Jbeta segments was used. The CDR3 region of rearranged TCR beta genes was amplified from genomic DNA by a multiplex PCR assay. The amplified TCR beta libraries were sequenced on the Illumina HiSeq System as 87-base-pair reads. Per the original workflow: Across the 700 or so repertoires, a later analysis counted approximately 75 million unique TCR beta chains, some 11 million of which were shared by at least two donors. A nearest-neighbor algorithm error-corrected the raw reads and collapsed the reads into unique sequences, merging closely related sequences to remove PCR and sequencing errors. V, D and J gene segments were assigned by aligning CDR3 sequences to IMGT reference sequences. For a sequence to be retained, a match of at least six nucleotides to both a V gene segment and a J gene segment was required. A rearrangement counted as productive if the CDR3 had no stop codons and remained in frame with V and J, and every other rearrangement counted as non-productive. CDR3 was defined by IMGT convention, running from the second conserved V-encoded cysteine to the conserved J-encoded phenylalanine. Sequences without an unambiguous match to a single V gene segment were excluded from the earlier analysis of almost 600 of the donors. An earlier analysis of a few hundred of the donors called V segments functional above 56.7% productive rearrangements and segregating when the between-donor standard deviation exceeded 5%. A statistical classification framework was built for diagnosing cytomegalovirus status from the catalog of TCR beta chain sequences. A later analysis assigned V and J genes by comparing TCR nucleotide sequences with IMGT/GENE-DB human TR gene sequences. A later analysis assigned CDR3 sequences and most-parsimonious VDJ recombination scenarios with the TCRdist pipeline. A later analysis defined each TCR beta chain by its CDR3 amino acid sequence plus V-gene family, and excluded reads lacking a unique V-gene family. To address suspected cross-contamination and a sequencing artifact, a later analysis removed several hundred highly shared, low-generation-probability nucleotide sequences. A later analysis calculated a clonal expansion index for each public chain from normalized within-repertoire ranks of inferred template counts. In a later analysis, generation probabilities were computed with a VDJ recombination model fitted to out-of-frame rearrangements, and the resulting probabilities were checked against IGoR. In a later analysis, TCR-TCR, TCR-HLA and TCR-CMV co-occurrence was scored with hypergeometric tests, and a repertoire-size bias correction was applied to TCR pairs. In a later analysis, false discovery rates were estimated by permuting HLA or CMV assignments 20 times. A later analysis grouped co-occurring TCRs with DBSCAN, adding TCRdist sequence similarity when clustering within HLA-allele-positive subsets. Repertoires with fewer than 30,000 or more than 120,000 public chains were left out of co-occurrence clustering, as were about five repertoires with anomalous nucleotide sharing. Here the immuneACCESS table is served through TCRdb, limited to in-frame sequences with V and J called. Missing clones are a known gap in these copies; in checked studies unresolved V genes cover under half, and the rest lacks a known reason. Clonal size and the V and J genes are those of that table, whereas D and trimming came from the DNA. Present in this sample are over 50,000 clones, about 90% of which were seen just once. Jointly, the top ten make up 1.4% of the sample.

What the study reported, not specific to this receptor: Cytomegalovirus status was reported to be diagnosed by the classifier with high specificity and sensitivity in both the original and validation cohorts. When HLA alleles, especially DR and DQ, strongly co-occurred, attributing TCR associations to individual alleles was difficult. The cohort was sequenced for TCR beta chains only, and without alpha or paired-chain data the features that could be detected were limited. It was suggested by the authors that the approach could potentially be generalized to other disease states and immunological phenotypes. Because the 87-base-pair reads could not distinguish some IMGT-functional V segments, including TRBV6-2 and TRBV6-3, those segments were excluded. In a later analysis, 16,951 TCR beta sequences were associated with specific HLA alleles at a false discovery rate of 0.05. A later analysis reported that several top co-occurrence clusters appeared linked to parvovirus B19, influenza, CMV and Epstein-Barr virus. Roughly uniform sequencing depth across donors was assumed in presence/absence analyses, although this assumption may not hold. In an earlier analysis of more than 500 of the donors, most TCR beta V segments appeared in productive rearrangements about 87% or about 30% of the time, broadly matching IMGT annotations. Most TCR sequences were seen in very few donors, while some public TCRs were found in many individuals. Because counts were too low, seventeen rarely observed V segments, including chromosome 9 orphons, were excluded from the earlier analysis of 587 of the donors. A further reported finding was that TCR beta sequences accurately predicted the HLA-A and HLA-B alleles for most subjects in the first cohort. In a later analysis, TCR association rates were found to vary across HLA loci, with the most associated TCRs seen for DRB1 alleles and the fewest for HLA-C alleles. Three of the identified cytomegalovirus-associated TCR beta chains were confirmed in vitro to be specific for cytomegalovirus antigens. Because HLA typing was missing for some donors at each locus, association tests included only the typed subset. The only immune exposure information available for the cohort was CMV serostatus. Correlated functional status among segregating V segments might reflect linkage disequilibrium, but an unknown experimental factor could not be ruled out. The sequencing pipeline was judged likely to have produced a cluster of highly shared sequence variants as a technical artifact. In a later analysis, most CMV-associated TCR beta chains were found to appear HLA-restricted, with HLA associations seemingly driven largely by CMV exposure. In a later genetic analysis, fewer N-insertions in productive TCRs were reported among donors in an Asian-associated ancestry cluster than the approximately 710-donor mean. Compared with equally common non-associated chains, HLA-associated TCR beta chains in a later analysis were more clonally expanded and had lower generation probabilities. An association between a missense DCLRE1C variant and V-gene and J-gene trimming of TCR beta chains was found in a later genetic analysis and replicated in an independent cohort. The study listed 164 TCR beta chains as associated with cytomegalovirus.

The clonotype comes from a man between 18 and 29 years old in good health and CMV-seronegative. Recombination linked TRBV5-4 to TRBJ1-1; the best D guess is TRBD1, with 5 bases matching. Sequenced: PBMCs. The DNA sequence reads TGTGCCAGCAGCTTAAAGGGGATGAACACTGAAGCTTTCTTT. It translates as CASSLKGMNTEAFF.